This T cell receptor (delta chain) was sequenced in a study of Vδ1+ human thymocytes. Points from the study as a whole: Donors shared many TRG clonotypes but few TRD clonotypes. Thymic TRG and TRD repertoires appeared highly polyclonal.

Extracted RNA was reverse transcribed into cDNA. Multiplex PCR used pooled V-gene forward primers and a constant-region reverse primer to amplify CDR3s. TCRdb reanalysed the multiplex PCR reads with CATT. Of about 25,000 delta-chain clones in the sample, under 8.5% are singletons; the top ten hold around 1%. V lost 0 bases to trimming and J lost 1 base; unmatched junction nucleotides: 14. Germline V lookup: CDR1 TSWWSYY, CDR2 QGS. The CDR3 extends over 19 amino acids. As to this clone: No antigen is known for it.

The chain has TRDV1 and TRDJ1, with 7 bases that match TRDD3. Sequencing was done on a sample of Vdelta1+ gamma-delta thymocytes from the thymus. Sample subset: FACS-sorted CD3+ TCRalphabeta- TCRVdelta1+ TCRVdelta2- thymocytes. This TCR came from a girl in the first two years of life who had congenital heart surgery. This CDR3 reads CALGELRTAGGHGTDKLIF. The CDR3 nucleotides read TGTGCTCTTGGGGAACTAAGGACGGCTGGGGGCCACGGCACCGATAAACTCATCTTT.